The next 10 T cell receptor beta chains were all read from a single sample in a study of beta chain features in type 1 diabetes. Expressed TCRB transcripts were sequenced because the isolated RNA had all been reverse transcribed beforehand. TCRdb's copy holds only in-frame clones and misses some; the assay was immunoSEQ multiplex PCR. The top ten hold around 0.026% of the sample, which has nearly 250,000 clones, roughly 13% seen once. Sequenced material: naive CD4+ T cells from blood. The receptors come from a woman between 40 and 55 years old in good health.

This clone occurred a few times. The rearrangement links TRBV29-1 to TRBJ2-7, with D possibly TRBD2 on 5 matching bases. The CDR3 loop spans 13 amino acids. Trimming shortened V by 1 base and J by 4 bases, and 11 bases separated the two germline ends. CDR1 is SQVTM, CDR2 ANQGSEA, per germline. The CDR3 spells CSVEGIGGYEQYF. The CDR3 DNA follows: TGCAGCGTTGAAGGGATTGGCGGGTACGAGCAGTACTTC.

This clone has only a few counts. CDR3 DNA: TGCGCCAGCAGCCGGCTCGGGGAGACCCAGTACTTC. Translation: CASSRLGETQYF. V gene TRBV5-1 combines with J gene TRBJ2-5, with D uncertain. The V and J ends lost 4 bases and 5 bases respectively, with 9 bases between them. CDR3 length equals 12 residues. CDR1 and CDR2 (germline): SGHRS, YFSETQ. Full variable domain (remainder filled in from reference TRBV5-1 and TRBJ2-5): KAGVTQTPRYLIKTRGQQVTLSCSPISGHRSVSWYQQTPGQGLQFLFEYFSETQRNKGNFPGRFSGRQFSNSRSEMNVSTLELGDSALYLCASSRLGETQYFGPGTRLLVL.

This clone was picked up a small number of times. J is TRBJ2-1 and V is TRBV7-2, with 10 bases lining up with TRBD2. V gave up 5 bases and J gave up 5 bases; unmatched junction bases: 6. Germline V lookup: CDR1 SGHTA, CDR2 FQGNSA. The CDR3 covers 15 residues. The CDR3: CASSLLAGFNNEQFF. The DNA of the CDR3 is TGTGCCAGCAGCCTACTAGCGGGGTTCAACAATGAGCAGTTCTTC.

This clone was seen more than once but under ten times. This chain uses TRBV7-2 with TRBJ1-2; D gene unclear. V lost 2 bases and J 0 bases, leaving 13 bases between the germline ends. The germline CDR1 and CDR2 sequences are SGHTA and FQGNSA. The CDR3 is 16 residues long. CDR3 DNA: TGTGCCAGCAGCTTATCGGGCAGCGGAACTAACTATGGCTACACCTTC. Translating it yields CASSLSGSGTNYGYTF.

In its sample, this clone was seen many times. The CDR3 sequence: CASSHNGGVLGEQFF. In nucleotides, the CDR3 is TGCGCCAGCAGCCACAATGGCGGTGTTCTGGGTGAGCAGTTCTTC. The J gene is TRBJ2-1, the V gene TRBV4-3; no clear D. This CDR3 region has 15 residues. Germline assignment: CDR1 LGHNA and CDR2 YSLEER. V was cut by 3 bases and J by 9 bases, with 18 bases left in between.

This clone has more than one count but fewer than ten. The chain combines TRBV5-4 with TRBJ2-3, with D possibly TRBD1 on 5 matching bases. The CDR3 spans 15 residues. With 4 bases removed from V and 6 bases from J, the gap between germline ends came to 18 bases. Per the germline V gene, CDR1 is SGHNT and CDR2 is YYREEE (reference sequence). The CDR3 loop is CASSPEDVTGDTQYF. Written as DNA, the CDR3 is TGTGCCAGCAGCCCCGAGGACGTAACAGGTGATACGCAGTATTTT.

This clone appeared a few times. The chain links TRBV4-3 to TRBJ1-6; D possibly corresponds to TRBD1 (5 bases). V lost 0 bases to trimming and J lost 4 bases, with 13 bases between them. This CDR3 spans 17 amino acids. Per germline, CDR1 LGHNA and CDR2 YSLEER. The CDR3 is CASSQEAREVYNSPLHF. The CDR3 bases are TGCGCCAGCAGCCAAGAAGCCAGGGAGGTGTATAATTCACCCCTCCACTTT.

V usage is TRBV5-1 and J usage is TRBJ2-7, with D maybe TRBD1 (6 bases). The ends were cut back, 1 base at V and 6 bases at J, with 11 bases in the middle. Per germline, CDR1 SGHRS and CDR2 YFSETQ. The CDR3 length is 13 residues. CDR3 sequence (DNA): TGCGCCAGCAGCTTGAGGGACAAGGGCGAGCAGTACTTC. Protein: CASSLRDKGEQYF.

About this clone: The sample carries other DNA sequences with the same CDR3. The chain uses TRBV5-1 and TRBJ1-2; possibly TRBD1 for D (6 bases). Germline CDR1 is SGHRS and CDR2 is YFSETQ. This CDR3 has 14 amino acids. Between the trimmed V and J ends, which lost 0 bases and 0 bases, there was a span of 6 bases. The CDR3 sequence: CASSLGQANYGYTF. The CDR3 DNA sequence: TGCGCCAGCAGCTTGGGACAGGCTAACTATGGCTACACCTTC. Variable domain in full (rest from reference TRBV5-1 and TRBJ1-2): KAGVTQTPRYLIKTRGQQVTLSCSPISGHRSVSWYQQTPGQGLQFLFEYFSETQRNKGNFPGRFSGRQFSNSRSEMNVSTLELGDSALYLCASSLGQANYGYTFGSGTRLTVV.

This clone was counted between two and nine times. This chain connects TRBV7-2 to TRBJ2-7, with 9 bases matching TRBD1. This CDR3 is 11 amino acids long. V was clipped by 1 base and J by 13 bases; unmatched bases: 2. Germline loops: CDR1 SGHTA, CDR2 FQGNSA. The CDR3 sequence is CASSLEGQGYF. The CDR3 bases are TGTGCCAGCAGCTTAGAGGGACAGGGTTACTTC.